The sequence of this T cell receptor (beta chain) was determined in a study of OX40 agonist ivuxolimab in advanced cancers. Generated by immunoSEQ multiplex PCR, the TCRdb table keeps only in-frame clones and is missing some. The table has over 70,000 clones, about 90% seen once. This specimen was CD4+ or CD8+ T cells sorted from blood, taken in a trial of the OX40 agonist ivuxolimab. The clonotype originates from an adult with an advanced solid tumor such as melanoma, head and neck, liver or kidney cancer.

This chain's CDR3 is CATSVRTSAPGGQFF. CDR3 nucleotide sequence: TGTGCCACCAGCGTTCGGACTAGCGCCCCGGGGGGGCAGTTCTTC. This rearrangement joins TRBV15 to TRBJ2-1; 9 nucleotides align to TRBD2. The CDR3 runs 15 residues. V was pared by 5 bases and J by 12 bases, with 14 bases of the junction left unmatched. The V gene's germline CDR1 is LNHNV and CDR2 YYDKDF (reference sequence). Supplemented by reference TRBV15 and TRBJ2-1, the full variable domain reads DAMVIQNPRYQVTQFGKPVTLSCSQTLNHNVMYWYQQKSSQAPKLLFHYYDKDFNNEADTPDNFQSRRPNTSFCFLDIRSPGLGDTAMYLCATSVRTSAPGGQFFGPGTRLTVL.